The 26 T cell receptor beta chains below all came from one sample that was sequenced in a study of long-term antiretroviral therapy in people with HIV. Sequencing relied on immunoSEQ assay v3.0, run at survey level. The table came from immunoSEQ multiplex PCR; TCRdb's copy has only in-frame clones and leaves some out. Of under 20,000 clones listed, approximately 92% are singletons. The starting material was unsorted PBMCs, obtained 4.2 years after starting antiretroviral therapy. The receptor set was obtained from a man in his forties or fifties with HIV.

V and J are TRBV6-6 and TRBJ1-1, with D maybe TRBD1 (6 bases). Between the trimmed V and J ends, which lost 7 bases and 11 bases, there was a span of 17 bases. CDR3 length equals 12 residues. Germline loops: CDR1 MNHNY, CDR2 SVGAGI (reference sequence). CDR3 amino acids: CASTGGPTRAFF. The DNA of the CDR3 is TGTGCCAGCACCGGGGGCCCCACGAGGGCTTTCTTT.

V usage is TRBV5-1 and J usage is TRBJ1-4; D perhaps matches TRBD1 (5 bases). The ends were cut back, 0 bases at V and 5 bases at J, with 5 bases in the middle. Germline CDR1 and CDR2: SGHRS and YFSETQ. This CDR3 contains 13 residues. CDR3 sequence reads: CASSLGGNEKLFF. The CDR3 DNA reads as TGCGCCAGCAGCTTGGGGGGGAATGAAAAACTGTTTTTT.

The chain combines TRBV30 with TRBJ1-4; D not resolved. Between the trimmed V and J ends, which lost 2 bases and 0 bases, there was a span of 10 bases. The germline gives CDR1 GTSNPN, CDR2 SVGIG (reference sequence). CDR3 size: 15 residues. This CDR3 reads CAWSQLGATNEKLFF. The CDR3 nucleotides read TGTGCCTGGAGTCAACTTGGTGCAACTAATGAAAAACTGTTTTTT.

This rearrangement joins TRBV19 to TRBJ1-5; D call uncertain. V was trimmed by 4 bases and J by 3 bases, leaving 10 bases between them. Germline loops: CDR1 LNHDA, CDR2 SQIVND (reference sequence). The CDR3 contains 14 residues. In nucleotides, the CDR3 is TGTGCCAGTAGTACAGACGGTCCCAATCAGCCCCAGCATTTT. Its protein product is CASSTDGPNQPQHF.

This clone has more than one count but fewer than ten. CDR3 residues: CASSLGREWYGYTF. In DNA, the CDR3 is TGTGCCAGCAGTTTAGGGCGGGAATGGTACGGCTACACCTTC. This rearrangement joins TRBV28 to TRBJ1-2; D is uncertain. The CDR3 contains 14 residues. Trimming cost V 2 bases and J 8 bases, with 15 bases left between them. CDR1 is MDHEN and CDR2 is SYDVKM in the germline V gene.

This clone was recorded a few times. The CDR3 spells CAWSGIESSYEQYF. The CDR3 DNA follows: TGTGCCTGGAGTGGTATAGAGAGCTCCTACGAGCAGTACTTC. V usage is TRBV30 and J usage is TRBJ2-7; D gene uncertain. Germline V gives CDR1 GTSNPN, CDR2 SVGIG (reference sequence). Trimming took 1 base from V and 0 from J, leaving 10 bases between them. This CDR3 spans 14 amino acids. The full variable domain, its missing parts supplied by reference TRBV30 and TRBJ2-7, is SQTIHQWPATLVQPVGSPLSLECTVEGTSNPNLYWYRQAAGRGLQLLFYSVGIGQISSEVPQNLSASRPQDRQFILSSKKLLLSDSGFYLCAWSGIESSYEQYFGPGTRLTVT.

The genes are TRBV30 and TRBJ1-2; D is undetermined. Germline V gene lookup returns CDR1 GTSNPN and CDR2 SVGIG (reference sequence). CDR3 length: 11 amino acids. Trimming cost V 0 bases and J 6 bases, with 5 bases left between them. The CDR3 loop is CAWSVRDGYTF. CDR3 in DNA: TGTGCCTGGAGTGTACGCGATGGCTACACCTTC.

This clone was found once. The DNA for the CDR3 is TGCGCCAGCAGTCAACCCCCGGGACAGGGTTACTCTGGGGCCAACGTCCTGACTTTC. It specifies CASSQPPGQGYSGANVLTF. The chain employs TRBV23-1 and TRBJ2-6; 9 bases fit TRBD1. TRBV23-1 is an open reading frame, and its role is uncertain. After removal of 2 bases from V and 0 bases from J, the junction contained 8 bases not matched to a gene. The CDR3 consists of 19 residues.

The chain uses TRBV10-2 and TRBJ2-2; TRBD1 might be the D (5 bases). Germline loops: CDR1 WSHSY, CDR2 SAAADI. V was shortened by 6 bases and J by 0 bases, with 20 bases between the two germline ends. The CDR3 has 18 residues. The CDR3 DNA is TGCGCCAGCAGGAGCCGACAGACCAAGCACTCGAACACCGGGGAGCTGTTTTTT. It yields the protein CASRSRQTKHSNTGELFF.

This chain joins TRBV6-6 and TRBJ2-2; unclear D gene. CDR3 length: 13 amino acids. The germline V gene has CDR1 MNHNY and CDR2 SVGAGI (reference sequence). V was trimmed by 5 bases and J by 6 bases, leaving 10 bases between them. CDR3 residues: CASSLTEAGELFF. In nucleotides, the CDR3 is TGTGCCAGCAGTCTGACGGAAGCCGGGGAGCTGTTTTTT.

This clone was recorded once. The rearrangement links TRBV7-8 to TRBJ1-1; unclear D gene. This CDR3 is 13 amino acids long. Germline CDR1 is SGHVS and CDR2 is FQNEAQ. Trimming stripped 2 bases from V and 1 base from J, with 5 bases between. The CDR3 is CASSLPGNTEAFF. The CDR3 DNA follows: TGTGCCAGCAGCTTACCCGGGAACACTGAAGCTTTCTTT.

This rearrangement joins TRBV29-1 to TRBJ2-4; 9 bases map to TRBD2. This CDR3 spans 18 amino acids. Germline V gene sequence: CDR1 SQVTM, CDR2 ANQGSEA. V lost 6 bases and J lost 0; bases outside the gene matches: 15. CDR3 sequence (DNA): TGCAGCGTGGCACCGGGGCGGGGGGGCCCAACAGCCAAAAACATTCAGTACTTC. Protein: CSVAPGRGGPTAKNIQYF.

This clone is a singleton in its sample. The rearrangement links TRBV28 to TRBJ1-2, with TRBD1 matching over 8 bases. The CDR3 extends over 15 amino acids. Germline loops: CDR1 MDHEN, CDR2 SYDVKM. With 4 bases clipped from V and 3 bases from J, the junction kept 7 bases outside the gene matches. The CDR3 region has the DNA TGTGCCAGCAGTTACCAGGGGGCGCATGACTATGGCTACACCTTC. This gives the protein CASSYQGAHDYGYTF.

This chain connects TRBV10-3 to TRBJ1-6, with D hard to call. Germline V CDR1 and CDR2: ENHRY, SYGVKD. CDR3 length: 14 amino acids. The V end was cut by 3 bases, the J end by 1 base, with 4 bases between. CDR3 region: CAISEGSYNSPLHF. CDR3 nucleotide sequence: TGTGCCATCAGTGAAGGGTCCTATAATTCACCCCTCCACTTT.

V usage is TRBV5-1 and J usage is TRBJ1-2, with D possibly being TRBD1 (6 bases). Germline V lookup: CDR1 SGHRS, CDR2 YFSETQ. V was shortened by 0 bases and J by 0 bases, with 9 bases between the two germline ends. This CDR3 has 15 amino acids. The DNA for the CDR3 is TGCGCCAGCAGCTTGGGGGCAGGGGCTAACTATGGCTACACCTTC. Protein product: CASSLGAGANYGYTF.

The chain links TRBV30 to TRBJ2-1; D possibly corresponds to TRBD2 (5 bases). The CDR3 is 14 residues long. CDR1 is GTSNPN and CDR2 is SVGIG in the germline V gene (reference sequence). The V gene lost 4 bases and the J gene lost 8 bases, with 18 bases spanning the gap. The CDR3 here is CAWMYGVHRDEQFF. The CDR3 DNA sequence: TGTGCCTGGATGTACGGGGTCCATCGAGATGAGCAGTTCTTC. The full variable domain, its missing parts supplied by reference TRBV30 and TRBJ2-1, is SQTIHQWPATLVQPVGSPLSLECTVEGTSNPNLYWYRQAAGRGLQLLFYSVGIGQISSEVPQNLSASRPQDRQFILSSKKLLLSDSGFYLCAWMYGVHRDEQFFGPGTRLTVL.

The chain recombines TRBV5-6 with TRBJ1-4, with D uncertain. The germline V and J ends were trimmed by 0 bases and 2 bases, with 5 bases remaining between them. The CDR3 consists of 14 residues. Germline loops: CDR1 SGHDT, CDR2 YYEEEE. CDR3 nucleotide sequence: TGTGCCAGCAGCTTGGGAGTCACTAATGAAAAACTGTTTTTT. Its protein is CASSLGVTNEKLFF. The entire variable domain, with the rest obtained from reference TRBV5-6 and TRBJ1-4, is as follows: DAGVTQSPTHLIKTRGQQVTLRCSPKSGHDTVSWYQQALGQGPQFIFQYYEEEERQRGNFPDRFSGHQFPNYSSELNVNALLLGDSALYLCASSLGVTNEKLFFGSGTQLSVL.

The chain links TRBV6-6 to TRBJ2-7; 8 nucleotides match TRBD1. Per the germline V gene, CDR1 is MNHNY and CDR2 is SVGAGI (reference sequence). The ends lost 4 bases at V and 0 bases at J; junction bases unmatched: 8. CDR3 size: 16 residues. CDR3 sequence: CASSSGQGTTSYEQYF. The CDR3, as DNA: TGTGCCAGCAGTTCCGGACAGGGAACGACCTCCTACGAGCAGTACTTC.

The chain combines TRBV6-1 with TRBJ2-7; D remains ambiguous. Trimming took off 7 bases at V and 3 bases at J, with 13 bases between the two ends. Per germline, CDR1 MNHNS and CDR2 SASEGT. The CDR3 is 13 amino acids. The CDR3 reads CASTGTVLYEQYF. The CDR3 DNA reads as TGTGCCAGCACCGGAACAGTTCTCTACGAGCAGTACTTC.

V gene TRBV11-2 combines with J gene TRBJ1-2; D unclear. V was cut by 6 bases and J by 4 bases, with 15 bases left in between. The germline V gene has CDR1 SGHAT and CDR2 FQNNGV. The CDR3 loop spans 14 amino acids. Here the CDR3 reads CASSSTLGFYGYTF. The DNA for the CDR3 is TGTGCCAGCAGTTCTACCCTGGGCTTCTATGGCTACACCTTC.

CDR3 amino acids: CASSGGGGYSGNTIYF. Written as DNA, the CDR3 is TGCGCCAGCAGCGGCGGGGGAGGATACTCTGGAAACACCATATATTTT. The chain has TRBV5-1 and TRBJ1-3; the D gene is possibly TRBD1 (5 bases). Trimming removed 4 bases at V and 0 bases at J, with 14 bases between. Germline-derived CDR1 and CDR2 are SGHRS and YFSETQ. This CDR3 contains 16 residues.

This clone showed up just once. V and J are TRBV11-2 and TRBJ2-7; a weak D match, TRBD1 (6 bases). This CDR3 comprises 13 residues. V lost 0 bases and J 9 bases, leaving 12 bases between the germline ends. Germline V gene sequence: CDR1 SGHAT, CDR2 FQNNGV. CDR3 in amino acids: CASSLDYVGAQYF. CDR3 DNA sequence: TGTGCCAGCAGCTTAGACTATGTGGGGGCGCAGTACTTC.

This chain connects TRBV5-1 to TRBJ2-1; 8 bases are a match to TRBD2. From germline, CDR1 is SGHRS and CDR2 YFSETQ. Trimming took 0 bases from V and 6 from J; bases not matched to a gene: 11. The CDR3 length is 17 residues. In nucleotides, the CDR3 is TGCGCCAGCAGCTTGGTTAGCGGGACTAGTTGGCCCAATGAGCAGTTCTTC. Protein: CASSLVSGTSWPNEQFF.

Turning to this clone: This sample also contains other DNA sequences that code for the same CDR3. V is TRBV29-1 and J is TRBJ2-7; TRBD1 might be the D (6 bases). This CDR3 comprises 13 residues. Germline V gives CDR1 SQVTM, CDR2 ANQGSEA. CDR3 region: CSAWDTDSYEQYF. The CDR3 DNA is TGCAGTGCCTGGGACACGGACTCCTACGAGCAGTACTTC.

The CDR3 nucleotides are TGTGCCAGCAGTTTATTGACAGCCGGGGAGCTGTTTTTT. Translation: CASSLLTAGELFF. The chain uses TRBV27 and TRBJ2-2, with a weak D call TRBD1 (5 bases). Germline values: CDR1 MNHEY, CDR2 SMNVEV (reference sequence). The CDR3 sequence is 13 residues long. V was pared by 1 base and J by 6 bases, with 6 bases between.

The V call is TRBV4-1, the J call TRBJ1-5, with D possibly being TRBD1 (6 bases). V shed 0 bases and J shed 3 bases, with 9 bases lying between them. The CDR3 runs 15 residues. CDR1 is MGHRA and CDR2 is YSYEKL in the germline V gene. This chain's CDR3 is CASSQEGQLNQPQHF. The CDR3, as DNA: TGCGCCAGCAGCCAAGAAGGACAGCTCAATCAGCCCCAGCATTTT.